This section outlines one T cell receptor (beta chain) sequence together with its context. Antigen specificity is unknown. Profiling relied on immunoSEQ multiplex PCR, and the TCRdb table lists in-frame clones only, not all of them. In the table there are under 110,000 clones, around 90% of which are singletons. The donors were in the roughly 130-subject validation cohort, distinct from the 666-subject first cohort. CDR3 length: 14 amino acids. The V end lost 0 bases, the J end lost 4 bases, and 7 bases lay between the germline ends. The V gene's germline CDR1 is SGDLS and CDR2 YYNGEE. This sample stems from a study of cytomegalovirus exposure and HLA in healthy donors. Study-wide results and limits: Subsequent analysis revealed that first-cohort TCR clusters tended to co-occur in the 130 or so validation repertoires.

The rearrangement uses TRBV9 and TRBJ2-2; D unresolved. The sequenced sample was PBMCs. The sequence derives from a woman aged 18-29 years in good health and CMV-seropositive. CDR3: CASSVGPGTGELFF. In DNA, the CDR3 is TGTGCCAGCAGCGTAGGCCCAGGCACCGGGGAGCTGTTTTTT.